These T cell receptor beta chains were read from a single sample in a study of T cells in Graves' hyperthyroidism and ophthalmopathy. TCRdb recomputed calls from the multiplex PCR reads with MiXCR, one row per CDR3 protein. Among about 600,000 distinct CDR3 sequences, about 16% were seen once, and the ten largest hold 2.5% to 4%. Specimen: blood. The source of these receptors is a woman in her thirties or forties with Graves' ophthalmopathy. The CDR3 runs from the conserved cysteine through the conserved F or W. A D gene is named only where the DNA matches it firmly. The size entry is marked missing in some rows and otherwise reads once, few, many or a size class.

J: TRBJ2-7; D: -; V: TRBV20-1; size: -; DNA: TGCAGTGCTATGGTTGCGGGGCCTGGCTACGAGCAGTACTTC; CDR3: CSAMVAGPGYEQYF
J: TRBJ2-7; D: TRBD1; V: TRBV5-1; size: many; DNA: TGCGCCAGCAGCTTGGTTCGCAGGGGGCTCTACGAGCAGTACTTC; CDR3: CASSLVRRGLYEQYF
J: TRBJ1-6; D: -; V: TRBV20-1; size: few; DNA: TGCAGTGCAGCGGACACCATCTCCTATAATTCACCCCTCCACTTT; CDR3: CSAADTISYNSPLHF
J: TRBJ2-5; D: -; V: TRBV5-1; size: few; DNA: TGCGCCAGCAGACCCGTAGCGAGAGAGTTGGAGACCCAGTACTTC; CDR3: CASRPVARELETQYF
J: TRBJ1-1; D: TRBD1; V: TRBV5-1; size: few; DNA: TGCGCCAGCAGCCTTAGACAGGGGAGCACTTTGAACACTGAAGCTTTCTTT; CDR3: CASSLRQGSTLNTEAFF
J: TRBJ1-1; D: -; V: TRBV20-1; size: many; DNA: TGCAGTGCTCCCCGGACGGGGCGAGAAGCTTTCTTT; CDR3: CSAPRTGREAFF
J: TRBJ2-3; D: TRBD1; V: TRBV2; size: many; DNA: TGTGCCAGCAGTGAAATAGGGGGCGCAGATACGCAGTATTTT; CDR3: CASSEIGGADTQYF
J: TRBJ1-1; D: TRBD1; V: TRBV5-1; size: -; DNA: TGCGCCAGCAGCTTTGTCTGGGACAGGACCTACACTGAAGCTTTCTTT; CDR3: CASSFVWDRTYTEAFF
J: TRBJ1-2; D: -; V: TRBV20-1; size: -; DNA: TGCAGTGCTAGGGGGGGAGGTAGTGGCTACACCTTC; CDR3: CSARGGGSGYTF
J: TRBJ1-5; D: -; V: TRBV27; size: once; DNA: TGTGCCAGCAGTACCCGACCCAAACCCCATCAGCCCCAGCATTTT; CDR3: CASSTRPKPHQPQHF
J: TRBJ1-1; D: -; V: TRBV19; size: -; DNA: TGTGCCAGTAGGGGAGCAGGGTTAGGAACTGAAGCTTTCTTT; CDR3: CASRGAGLGTEAFF
J: TRBJ2-1; D: TRBD2; V: TRBV20-1; size: -; DNA: TGCAGTGCTAGAGATCGTATACTAGCGCCTTCCAATGAGCAGTTCTTC; CDR3: CSARDRILAPSNEQFF
J: TRBJ2-3; D: TRBD2; V: TRBV5-1; size: many; DNA: TGCGCCAGCAGCCCAACTAGCGGGGGGACCACAGATACGCAGTATTTT; CDR3: CASSPTSGGTTDTQYF
J: TRBJ2-6; D: TRBD1; V: TRBV28; size: -; DNA: TGTGCCATCTCGGACAGGGGAGTCCTCACTGGGGCCAACGTCCTGACTTTC; CDR3: CAISDRGVLTGANVLTF
J: TRBJ1-3; D: -; V: TRBV7-6; size: -; DNA: TGTGCCAGCAGCTTAGATGGGCTCGTGGACACCATATATTTT; CDR3: CASSLDGLVDTIYF
J: TRBJ2-6; D: -; V: TRBV5-4; size: -; DNA: TGTGCCAGCAGCCAGGAGGGACGCTCTGGGGCCAACGTCCTGACTTTC; CDR3: CASSQEGRSGANVLTF
J: TRBJ2-7; D: -; V: TRBV2; size: many; DNA: TGTGCCAGCAGGCAGAGCCACGAGCAGTACTTC; CDR3: CASRQSHEQYF
J: TRBJ2-7; D: -; V: TRBV5-1; size: many; DNA: TGCGCCAGCAGCTTGGCCACTGCGGGGTCGGGTGAGCAGTACTTC; CDR3: CASSLATAGSGEQYF
J: TRBJ2-5; D: -; V: TRBV7-8; size: few; DNA: TGTGCCAGCAGCCCTACGGGGTTGGTAGAGACCCAGTACTTC; CDR3: CASSPTGLVETQYF
J: TRBJ1-6; D: TRBD1; V: TRBV27; size: few; DNA: TGTGCCAGCAGCCAGGGGACAGGGGGCCGGGGTTCACCCCTCCACTTT; CDR3: CASSQGTGGRGSPLHF
J: TRBJ2-1; D: -; V: TRBV20-1; size: many; DNA: TGCAGTGCTAGCTCAGTTTATTCCTACAATGAGCAGTTCTTC; CDR3: CSASSVYSYNEQFF
J: TRBJ1-1; D: -; V: TRBV12-3/TRBV12-4; size: many; DNA: TGTGCCAGCGGCCGGGGGGGCACTGAAGCTTTCTTT; CDR3: CASGRGGTEAFF
J: TRBJ2-2; D: TRBD1; V: TRBV6-1; size: few; DNA: TGTGCCAGCAGTGATAGGACAGGGTTTAGCACCGGGGAGCTGTTTTTT; CDR3: CASSDRTGFSTGELFF
J: TRBJ2-3; D: -; V: TRBV11-2; size: many; DNA: TGTGCCAGCAGCTTAGGCTGGGGCGGAACACGCCCAGATACGCAGTATTTT; CDR3: CASSLGWGGTRPDTQYF
J: TRBJ2-4; D: TRBD2; V: TRBV20-1; size: many; DNA: TGCAGTGCTAGGACTAGCGGGGGCCCAGCCAAAAACATTCAGTACTTC; CDR3: CSARTSGGPAKNIQYF
J: TRBJ2-1; D: -; V: TRBV27; size: -; DNA: TGTGCCAGCAGTTTAGGCGGGCAGTATCAGCAGTTCTTC; CDR3: CASSLGGQYQQFF
J: TRBJ2-1; D: -; V: TRBV4-1; size: -; DNA: TGCGCCAGCAGCCATAGGCCAGGGAGCTACAATGAGCAGTTCTTC; CDR3: CASSHRPGSYNEQFF
J: TRBJ2-1; D: TRBD2; V: TRBV6-1; size: many; DNA: TGTGCCAGCAGTGAGGTAGCGGGGGCCCTCAATGAGCAGTTCTTC; CDR3: CASSEVAGALNEQFF
J: TRBJ2-3; D: -; V: TRBV5-8; size: many; DNA: TGTGCCAGCAGCTCCCCACTAGATCGGCCAGATACGCAGTATTTT; CDR3: CASSSPLDRPDTQYF
J: TRBJ1-2; D: TRBD1; V: TRBV12-3/TRBV12-4; size: -; DNA: TGTGCCAGCAGTTTAGTAGGGACAGGGTATGGCTACACCTTC; CDR3: CASSLVGTGYGYTF
J: TRBJ2-5; D: TRBD2; V: TRBV10-3; size: -; DNA: TGTGCCACCATATCAGCGGGATCGGAGACCCAGTACTTC; CDR3: CATISAGSETQYF
J: TRBJ2-7; D: -; V: TRBV12-3/TRBV12-4; size: -; DNA: TGTGCCAGCACCTCGGACGGCGGCTACGAGCAGTACTTC; CDR3: CASTSDGGYEQYF
J: TRBJ2-2; D: -; V: TRBV5-1; size: -; DNA: TGCGCCAGCAGCACTGGCCCTTCCGGGGAGCTGTTTTTT; CDR3: CASSTGPSGELFF
J: TRBJ2-3; D: -; V: TRBV9; size: many; DNA: TGTGCCAGCAGCGTATGGGGGGCAACAGATACGCAGTATTTT; CDR3: CASSVWGATDTQYF
J: TRBJ2-3; D: TRBD2; V: TRBV7-9; size: -; DNA: TGTGCCAGCAGCCCGAGACTAGCGGAAGAGAGGACAGATACGCAGTATTTT; CDR3: CASSPRLAEERTDTQYF
J: TRBJ2-2; D: -; V: TRBV18; size: many; DNA: TGTGCCAGCTCACCCTGGGGTTTAGAGGAGCTGTTTTTT; CDR3: CASSPWGLEELFF
J: TRBJ2-7; D: -; V: TRBV2; size: many; DNA: TGTGCCAGCAATCTACAACTTTCCTCCTACGAGCAGTACTTC; CDR3: CASNLQLSSYEQYF
J: TRBJ2-2; D: TRBD2; V: TRBV20-1; size: many; DNA: TGCAGTGCTAGAGATGGCAGTAGCGGGACCGGGGAGCTGTTTTTT; CDR3: CSARDGSSGTGELFF